Below, one TCR beta chain is given with its context. This clonotype was detected a few times. It has no known antigen specificity. No base quality values were provided; no much bigger clone lies one nucleotide off. The data were obtained in a study of response to subunit inactivated influenza vaccine (dated by TCRdb to between 2018 and 2020). General notes on the study: The study used deep quantitative T cell receptor repertoire profiling to track responses to a trivalent subunit inactivated influenza vaccine. Broader findings and caveats from the paper: It was suggested by the authors that each seasonal influenza vaccination may recruit only a limited number of new T cells.

From the cysteine through the phenylalanine, the CDR3 covers 15 amino acids. Solely the CDR3 DNA is kept, with 45 bases framed from the first base. CDR1 LGHDT and CDR2 YNNKEL were looked up in the germline V gene (reference sequence). Trimming leaves V shorter by 0 bases and J shorter by 8 bases, with the junction holding 5 bases beyond the gene matches. Receptors were amplified or captured by RT-PCR. The instrument given in TCRdb is Illumina HiSeq 2500. The public reads were quality trimmed at Q25 with fastp and then assembled into clones with MiXCR by TCRdb, keeping productive beta chains. Each record represents a unique CDR3 protein, reported with the most common genes and DNA among its rows. Present in this sample are more than 250,000 distinct CDR3 sequences, 20% to 25% of which were seen just once. The ten largest make up roughly 10% of the sample.

The V gene is TRBV3-1 and the J gene is TRBJ1-4; 8 bases in the middle match TRBD1. The sample in question was PBMCs from blood, obtained less than 22 months after vaccination. The receptor's source is a man between 45 and 75 years old who received an inactivated influenza vaccine. Donor details come from another sample of the same person, matched by shared clones. For the CDR3, the sequence is CASSQEGQGLEKLFF. The DNA sequence reads TGTGCCAGCAGCCAAGAAGGACAGGGTCTCGAAAAACTGTTTTTT.